Below, 20 T cell receptor beta chains from the same sample are listed, as sequenced in a study of blood T cell repertoires in COVID-19. Some clones are missing from TCRdb's copy, which holds only in-frame ones; the method was immunoSEQ multiplex PCR. The table lists about 380,000 clones, roughly 86% of them singletons. Sequenced input: peripheral blood. Source of these receptors: a human donor with acute or convalescent COVID-19. The donor label of this sample is uncertain.

The chain couples TRBV11-2 to TRBJ1-1, with 7 bases lining up with TRBD1. In germline, CDR1 is SGHAT, CDR2 FQNNGV. Trimming at V came to 3 bases and at J to 6 bases, leaving 7 bases not matched to a gene. The CDR3 loop spans 14 amino acids. The CDR3 reads CASSFSGGRSEAFF. The CDR3 DNA follows: TGTGCCAGCAGCTTCTCAGGGGGTAGGTCTGAAGCTTTCTTT.

The CDR3 is CASSLGAGLNTEAFF. The CDR3 coding sequence is TGTGCCAGCAGCTTGGGGGCAGGGCTGAACACTGAAGCTTTCTTT. J is TRBJ1-1 and V is TRBV5-4; maybe TRBD1 (5 bases). The CDR3 length is 15 residues. Germline V gives CDR1 SGHNT, CDR2 YYREEE (reference sequence). Trimming stripped 0 bases from V and 0 bases from J, with 9 bases between. Supplemented by reference TRBV5-4 and TRBJ1-1, the full variable domain reads ETGVTQSPTHLIKTRGQQVTLRCSSQSGHNTVSWYQQALGQGPQFIFQYYREEENGRGNFPPRFSGLQFPNYSSELNVNALELDDSALYLCASSLGAGLNTEAFFGQGTRLTVV.

This chain connects TRBV7-6 to TRBJ2-2; a possible D gene is TRBD2 (5 bases). There are 15 residues in the CDR3. CDR1 and CDR2 from the germline V gene are SGHVS and FNYEAQ. V lost 1 base and J 4 bases, leaving 10 bases between the germline ends. The CDR3: CASSLDEGSTGELFF. The CDR3 nucleotides are TGTGCCAGCAGCTTAGATGAGGGATCCACCGGGGAGCTGTTTTTT.

The V and J genes are TRBV5-1 and TRBJ2-2; weak D call: TRBD1 (6 bases). The CDR3 sequence is 16 residues long. Germline V lookup: CDR1 SGHRS, CDR2 YFSETQ. Trimming shortened V by 1 base and J by 4 bases, and 14 bases separated the two germline ends. The CDR3 sequence: CASSLLPGTSTGELFF. CDR3 DNA sequence: TGCGCCAGCAGCTTGTTACCGGGGACAAGCACCGGGGAGCTGTTTTTT.

The chain has TRBV7-2 and TRBJ2-2; D call uncertain. Trimming cost V 1 base and J 14 bases, with 11 bases left between them. Germline V gene data show CDR1 as SGHTA and CDR2 as FQGNSA. The CDR3 covers 12 residues. CDR3 DNA: TGTGCCAGCAGCTTAGTAAGCTGGTCCCTGTTTTTT. Residues: CASSLVSWSLFF.

This rearrangement joins TRBV7-9 to TRBJ1-1, with TRBD1 identical over 7 bases. The CDR3 is made up of 14 amino acids. CDR1 SEHNR and CDR2 FQNEAQ come from the germline V gene (reference sequence). V dropped 5 bases and J dropped 1; count of bases not matched to a gene: 4. Here the CDR3 DNA reads TGTGCCAGCAGCCGACAGGGACCGAACACTGAAGCTTTCTTT. Protein product: CASSRQGPNTEAFF.

The J gene is TRBJ2-1, the V gene TRBV27; D is possibly TRBD2 (5 bases). This CDR3 is 15 amino acids long. V lost 2 bases, J lost 7 bases, and 15 bases lay in between. Germline assignment: CDR1 MNHEY and CDR2 SMNVEV (reference sequence). The DNA of the CDR3 is TGTGCCAGCAGTTTACTTCCCCTCCGAGGGAATGAGCAGTTCTTC. Its translation: CASSLLPLRGNEQFF.

The chain joins TRBV30 to TRBJ1-2; TRBD1 might be the D (5 bases). From germline, CDR1 is GTSNPN and CDR2 SVGIG (reference sequence). This CDR3 has 15 residues. The germline V and J ends were trimmed by 5 bases and 4 bases, with 20 bases remaining between them. The CDR3 nucleotides are TGTGCCTGGGGGGACCCGGGAAATATTAGCTATGGCTACACCTTC. Encoded protein: CAWGDPGNISYGYTF.

This chain uses TRBV5-1 with TRBJ2-1, with 12 nucleotides matching TRBD2. V was clipped by 0 bases and J by 12 bases; unmatched bases: 16. This CDR3 has 18 residues. The germline CDR1 and CDR2 sequences are SGHRS and YFSETQ. The CDR3 sequence is CASSLDIGLAGLEWGQFF. The CDR3 region has the DNA TGCGCCAGCAGCTTGGACATCGGACTAGCGGGGCTTGAATGGGGGCAGTTCTTC.

The chain couples TRBV14 to TRBJ2-7; 16 bases fit TRBD2. Trimming at V came to 1 base and at J to 0 bases, leaving 6 bases not matched to a gene. This CDR3 is 19 amino acids long. Germline V gives CDR1 SGHDN, CDR2 FVKESK. Here the CDR3 reads CASSQVGGLAGGTSYEQYF. Here the CDR3 DNA reads TGTGCCAGCAGCCAAGTGGGGGGACTAGCGGGAGGGACCTCCTACGAGCAGTACTTC.

The J gene is TRBJ2-1, the V gene TRBV29-1; TRBD2 aligns across 9 bases. Unmatched junction bases numbered 16, after V lost 4 bases and J lost 6 bases. The germline V gene encodes CDR1 SQVTM and CDR2 ANQGSEA. The CDR3 extends over 17 amino acids. The DNA of the CDR3 is TGCAGCGTTGTCCGGATTAGCGGGAGTAATAGGGCCAATGAGCAGTTCTTC. It encodes CSVVRISGSNRANEQFF.

This clone has a handful of counts. The genes are TRBV12-2 and TRBJ1-5. TRBV12-2 is described as a pseudogene. The CDR3 runs to 14 residues. The CDR3 loop is CARQHMEGNQPQHF. The CDR3 region has the DNA TGTGCAAGGCAGCACATGGAGGGCAATCAGCCCCAGCATTTT.

This chain connects TRBV27 to TRBJ1-1, with D tentatively TRBD1 (6 bases). Trimming cost V 5 bases and J 5 bases, with 12 bases left between them. Germline V gene data show CDR1 as MNHEY and CDR2 as SMNVEV (reference sequence). This CDR3 is built from 13 residues. CDR3 sequence: CASSLTGLTEAFF. DNA of the CDR3: TGTGCCAGCAGTCTGACAGGTCTTACTGAAGCTTTCTTT.

This rearrangement joins TRBV9 to TRBJ2-1; a weak D match, TRBD2 (6 bases). The germline V gene encodes CDR1 SGDLS and CDR2 YYNGEE. Trimming left V 3 bases short and J 2 bases short, with 9 bases between. The CDR3 contains 14 residues. This CDR3 is CASSGGTAYNEQFF. In DNA, the CDR3 is TGTGCCAGCAGCGGGGGGACTGCCTACAATGAGCAGTTCTTC.

The chain couples TRBV7-2 to TRBJ2-1; 7 nucleotides align to TRBD1. Germline V CDR1 and CDR2: SGHTA, FQGNSA. This CDR3 is 14 amino acids long. J gave up 3 bases and V 6 bases, and 5 bases lay outside the gene matches. The CDR3 coding sequence is TGTGCCAGCAGGAGGGACAGTAACTACAATGAGCAGTTCTTC. It yields the protein CASRRDSNYNEQFF.

This clone was seen only a few times. J is TRBJ2-4 and V is TRBV6-5; 8 positions match TRBD1. Losses at the gene ends were 6 bases for V and 1 base for J; bases not matched to a gene: 5. Germline V gene data show CDR1 as MNHEY and CDR2 as SVGAGI. There are 15 residues in the CDR3. The DNA for the CDR3 is TGTGCCAGCAGCGCGGGACAGGCGGCCAAAAACATTCAGTACTTC. This sequence encodes CASSAGQAAKNIQYF.

J is TRBJ1-1 and V is TRBV27; weak D call: TRBD1 (6 bases). V gave up 3 bases and J gave up 5 bases, with 10 bases separating them. Germline V gene data show CDR1 as MNHEY and CDR2 as SMNVEV (reference sequence). The CDR3 is made up of 13 amino acids. The CDR3 sequence: CASSFTGMTEAFF. Written as DNA, the CDR3 is TGTGCCAGCAGTTTCACAGGGATGACTGAAGCTTTCTTT.

The gene calls are TRBV7-6 and TRBJ2-1, with 12 bases matching TRBD2. With V trimmed by 6 bases and J by 7 bases, 10 bases remained unmatched. The CDR3 runs to 16 residues. Germline V gives CDR1 SGHVS, CDR2 FNYEAQ. Here the CDR3 reads CASSPKWTSGENEQFF. Here the CDR3 DNA reads TGTGCCAGCAGTCCGAAATGGACTAGCGGGGAGAATGAGCAGTTCTTC.

The chain carries TRBV6-5 and TRBJ1-1, with TRBD1 matching over 8 bases. In germline, CDR1 is MNHEY, CDR2 SVGAGI. This CDR3 is 15 amino acids long. Trimming removed 4 bases from V and 1 base from J; junction bases left unmatched: 5. The CDR3 loop is CASSSATGENTEAFF. In DNA, the CDR3 is TGTGCCAGCAGTTCAGCGACAGGGGAGAACACTGAAGCTTTCTTT.

The CDR3 bases are TGCGCCAGCAGCTACAACATGAACACTGAAGCTTTCTTT. It is translated as CASSYNMNTEAFF. This chain uses TRBV5-1 with TRBJ1-1; D ambiguous. This CDR3 region has 13 residues. The germline CDR1 and CDR2 sequences are SGHRS and YFSETQ. Trimming cost V 3 bases and J 0 bases, with 6 bases left between them.